This T cell receptor (beta chain) was recovered during a study of blood T cell repertoires in COVID-19. About the research overall: Some COVID-19 samples were acute and others convalescent; all came from the United States, Italy and Spain. The analysed material was cDNA or gDNA that came from T cells, B-cell-depleted T cells, or PBMCs.

Germline V gives CDR1 ENHRY, CDR2 SYGVKD. The ends lost 4 bases at V and 8 bases at J; junction bases unmatched: 3. The CDR3 is made up of 12 amino acids. Under the authors' procedure: For nucleated cells, counts were estimated from reference gene primer amplification. Generated by immunoSEQ multiplex PCR, the TCRdb table keeps only in-frame clones and is missing some. That table is the source of V, J and clone size, and D and trimming were worked out from the DNA. The profile shows 220,000 or so clones, over 60% of them singletons. This clone occurred once. The V gene is TRBV10-3, the J gene TRBJ1-2, with 8 bases identical to TRBD1. This TCR came from a woman in her 70s with acute or convalescent COVID-19. The specimen sequenced was peripheral blood. The CDR3 bases are TGTGCCATCAGTGCCTCAGGGGGCGGCTACACCTTC. As protein: CAISASGGGYTF.